The present entry profiles one T cell receptor beta chain with its context. The target antigen is unknown. Profiled with immunoSEQ multiplex PCR; TCRdb holds only in-frame clones, not every one. This sample has 150,000 to 180,000 clones, with about 88% found just once. The data are from a study of T cell responses to AZD1222 COVID-19 vaccine. Study-wide results and limits: Clonal diversity may have been underestimated, and the donors were mostly white British, with more females than males. Baseline seropositivity characterized only six AZD1222 recipients.

This CDR3 region has 14 residues. CDR1 and CDR2 (germline): SGHRS, YFSETQ. The V gene lost 0 bases and the J gene lost 3 bases, with 7 bases spanning the gap. Here the sequenced sample was peripheral blood, taken on day 0 of AZD1222 vaccination. This chain connects TRBV5-1 to TRBJ1-3; TRBD1 is a possible D gene (5 bases). This clonotype was sampled from an adult in good health. The CDR3 loop reads CASSLGDVGNTIYF. In nucleotides, the CDR3 is TGCGCCAGCAGCTTGGGGGACGTTGGAAACACCATATATTTT.